The 26 T cell receptor beta chains below were found in one sample sequenced in a study of early T cells in non-severe SARS-CoV-2 infection. In TCRdb, the 5' RACE reads were re-called with MiXCR into one record per CDR3 protein. The sample lists about 61,000 distinct CDR3 sequences; more than 10% were seen once. The source material was whole blood, sampled at baseline. The receptors here all came from an adult who was a healthcare worker with PCR-confirmed SARS-CoV-2 infection or an uninfected control (not recorded which). The donor label of this sample is uncertain.

This clonotype was found a few times. The V and J genes are TRBV12-3 or TRBV12-4 and TRBJ1-2; no reliable D call. Trimming stripped 6 bases from V and 0 bases from J, with 17 bases between. The CDR3 consists of 16 residues. This chain's CDR3 is CASSKEVASSNYGYTF. The CDR3 DNA sequence: TGTGCCAGCAGCAAAGAGGTCGCCAGTTCTAACTATGGCTACACCTTC.

The CDR3 loop is CASRIQGTGNTIYF. In nucleotides, the CDR3 is TGTGCCAGCAGGATACAGGGGACTGGAAACACCATATATTTT. The chain joins TRBV14 to TRBJ1-3; 7 bases fit TRBD1. The CDR3 spans 14 residues. Germline CDR1 reads SGHDN; CDR2 reads FVKESK. The trim removed 6 bases at V and 2 bases at J, leaving 4 bases unmatched.

This clonotype showed up just a few times. The chain combines TRBV7-9 with TRBJ2-5; D gene unclear. Germline CDR1 is SEHNR and CDR2 is FQNEAQ (reference sequence). V lost 1 base, J lost 7 bases, and 13 bases lay in between. The CDR3 consists of 14 residues. As DNA, the CDR3 is TGTGCCAGCAGCTTAGAAGGTCCAGGAGTGACCCAGTACTTC. It translates to CASSLEGPGVTQYF.

The chain joins TRBV9 to TRBJ1-2; D unclear. The CDR3 totals 12 residues. The V and J ends lost 4 bases and 4 bases respectively, with 8 bases between them. The V gene's germline CDR1 is SGDLS and CDR2 YYNGEE. The CDR3 nucleotides are TGTGCCAGCAGCCCCAGCAGCTATGGCTACACCTTC. This encodes CASSPSSYGYTF.

This rearrangement joins TRBV12-3 or TRBV12-4 to TRBJ2-1; 7 positions match TRBD1. J gave up 12 bases and V 0 bases, and 14 bases lay outside the gene matches. This CDR3 is built from 16 residues. The CDR3 sequence: CASSLALIGGRQGQFF. For the CDR3, the DNA is TGTGCCAGCAGTTTAGCGCTAATAGGCGGGCGACAGGGGCAGTTCTTC.

This clonotype was recorded a few times. The rearrangement links TRBV12-3 or TRBV12-4 to TRBJ2-2; possible D gene TRBD2, 5 bases. The CDR3 runs 15 residues. The ends were cut back, 7 bases at V and 0 bases at J, with 12 bases in the middle. The CDR3 DNA reads TGTGCCAGCACCAGGACTCGTCCGAACACCGGGGAGCTGTTTTTT. Its protein product is CASTRTRPNTGELFF.

This clonotype was seen a single time. The chain has TRBV18 and TRBJ1-2; perhaps TRBD1 as D (5 bases). There are 11 residues in the CDR3. V lost 3 bases to trimming and J lost 6 bases, with 5 bases between them. The germline CDR1 and CDR2 sequences are KGHSH and LQKENI. CDR3: CASSPGDGYTF. CDR3 bases: TGTGCCAGCTCACCGGGGGATGGCTACACCTTC.

This clonotype appeared a few times. The chain joins TRBV6-2 or TRBV6-3 to TRBJ1-5; 7 positions agree with TRBD1. The length of the CDR3 is 15 residues. Per germline, CDR1 MNHEY and CDR2 SVGEGT. Germline trimming cut 7 bases from V and 4 bases from J; bases unmatched to any gene: 10. CDR3 coding DNA: TGTGCCAGCACTGAACACGGGACAGTTAATCAGCCCCAGCATTTT. Its protein product is CASTEHGTVNQPQHF.

This clonotype was seen only a few times. The genes are TRBV12-3 or TRBV12-4 and TRBJ1-5, with D possibly matching TRBD1 (5 bases). V lost 4 bases to trimming and J lost 0 bases, with 10 bases between them. The CDR3 extends over 15 amino acids. CDR3 DNA: TGTGCCAGCAGTTCCCGGGGCGGTAGCAATCAGCCCCAGCATTTT. Its translation: CASSSRGGSNQPQHF.

The CDR3 reads CASSLLAGVLYNEQFF. The CDR3 nucleotides are TGTGCCAGCAGTTTACTAGCGGGGGTACTCTACAATGAGCAGTTCTTC. The V gene is TRBV12-3 or TRBV12-4, the J gene TRBJ2-1, with TRBD2 identical over 10 bases. This CDR3 has 16 amino acids. Losses at the gene ends were 2 bases for V and 3 bases for J; bases not matched to a gene: 4.

The chain links TRBV3-1 to TRBJ1-5, with D unresolved. The CDR3 has 14 residues. Trimming removed 1 base at V and 2 bases at J, with 6 bases between. Germline assignment: CDR1 LGHDT and CDR2 YNNKEL (reference sequence). This chain's CDR3 is CASSQAGGNQPQHF. The CDR3 nucleotides read TGTGCCAGCAGCCAAGCTGGTGGCAATCAGCCCCAGCATTTT.

This clonotype was counted between two and nine times. The V gene is TRBV11-2, the J gene TRBJ2-5; D possibly corresponds to TRBD1 (6 bases). Germline V lookup: CDR1 SGHAT, CDR2 FQNNGV. This CDR3 contains 15 residues. V gave up 5 bases and J gave up 5 bases, with 18 bases separating them. The CDR3 DNA reads TGTGCCAGCAGCCTCGGGACACCTACGGGGGAGACCCAGTACTTC. It codes for CASSLGTPTGETQYF.

This clonotype was recorded a few times. This chain uses TRBV5-1 with TRBJ1-5, with no clear D. This CDR3 is 13 amino acids long. CDR1 is SGHRS and CDR2 is YFSETQ in the germline V gene. Trimming stripped 9 bases from V and 5 bases from J, with 15 bases between. CDR3: CATPGSGYQPQHF. The DNA of the CDR3 is TGCGCCACCCCCGGGTCAGGCTATCAGCCCCAGCATTTT.

CDR3 residues: CASGGLTSTDTQYF. As DNA, the CDR3 is TGCGCCAGCGGGGGACTTACTAGCACAGATACGCAGTATTTT. The V and J genes are TRBV5-1 and TRBJ2-3, with D perhaps matching TRBD2 (6 bases). V lost 7 bases and J 0 bases, leaving 12 bases between the germline ends. Germline V gene data show CDR1 as SGHRS and CDR2 as YFSETQ. The CDR3 runs to 14 residues.

There are a few counts of this clonotype. The CDR3 region has the DNA TGCGCCAGCAGCCAGGAGGAGGATATAGAGCAGTTCTTC. Translation gives CASSQEEDIEQFF. The rearrangement links TRBV5-1 to TRBJ2-1; possible D gene TRBD2, 5 bases. Germline CDR1 is SGHRS and CDR2 is YFSETQ. The V end lost 4 bases, the J end lost 10 bases, and 15 bases lay between the germline ends. This CDR3 has 13 amino acids.

The chain has TRBV11-2 and TRBJ2-7; D is undetermined. CDR3 size: 12 residues. V was trimmed by 2 bases and J by 1 base, leaving 3 bases between them. Germline CDR1 reads SGHAT; CDR2 reads FQNNGV. The CDR3: CASSLMSYEQYV. The CDR3 DNA follows: TGTGCCAGCAGCTTAATGTCCTACGAGCAGTACGTC.

This clonotype has just a few counts. The chain recombines TRBV18 with TRBJ2-3; 8 positions agree with TRBD1. Germline-derived CDR1 and CDR2 are KGHSH and LQKENI. V lost 3 bases and J lost 2; bases outside the gene matches: 13. This CDR3 region has 18 residues. In DNA, the CDR3 is TGTGCCAGCTCACCCATATTACCGACAGGGGAGACCACAGATACGCAGTATTTT. Its translation: CASSPILPTGETTDTQYF.

This clonotype occurred many times. The chain joins TRBV18 to TRBJ2-3; D perhaps matches TRBD1 (6 bases). Germline assignment: CDR1 KGHSH and CDR2 LQKENI. V lost 4 bases and J lost 2, with 13 bases in between. The CDR3 runs 15 residues. The CDR3 sequence: CASSQTTGNTDTQYF. The CDR3 bases are TGTGCCAGCTCACAGACGACAGGAAACACAGATACGCAGTATTTT.

The chain recombines TRBV7-2 with TRBJ2-1; D is uncertain. The CDR3 has 15 residues. From germline, CDR1 is SGHTA and CDR2 FQGNSA. Trimming cost V 1 base and J 2 bases, with 9 bases left between them. This CDR3 reads CASSLVAGTYNEQFF. CDR3 DNA sequence: TGTGCCAGCAGCTTAGTTGCTGGGACCTACAATGAGCAGTTCTTC. Based on the CDR3 plus reference TRBV7-2 and TRBJ2-1, the full variable domain is GAGVSQSPSNKVTEKGKDVELRCDPISGHTALYWYRQSLGQGLEFLIYFQGNSAPDKSGLPSDRFSAERTGGSVSTLTIQRTQQEDSAVYLCASSLVAGTYNEQFFGPGTRLTVL.

The genes are TRBV7-9 and TRBJ1-4, with 11 bases identical to TRBD1. This CDR3 has 15 residues. Trimming at V came to 5 bases and at J to 7 bases, leaving 6 bases not matched to a gene. CDR1 and CDR2 from the germline V gene are SEHNR and FQNEAQ (reference sequence). The CDR3 DNA is TGTGCCAGCAGCGGAGGACAGGGGGCGGTTGAAAAACTGTTTTTT. It translates to CASSGGQGAVEKLFF. Filled out from reference TRBV7-9 and TRBJ1-4, the complete variable domain reads DTGVSQNPRHKITKRGQNVTFRCDPISEHNRLYWYRQTLGQGPEFLTYFQNEAQLEKSRLLSDRFSAERPKGSFSTLEIQRTEQGDSAMYLCASSGGQGAVEKLFFGSGTQLSVL.

This clonotype has ten or more counts. This chain uses TRBV12-3 or TRBV12-4 with TRBJ2-1; 11 bases map to TRBD1. There are 14 residues in the CDR3. The V and J ends lost 6 bases and 7 bases, in that order; junction bases with no gene match: 5. The CDR3, as DNA: TGTGCCAGCAGCAGGACAGGGGGCACAAATGAGCAGTTCTTC. Amino acids: CASSRTGGTNEQFF.

This rearrangement joins TRBV7-6 to TRBJ2-3; TRBD2 aligns across 8 bases. Germline CDR1 SGHVS, CDR2 FNYEAQ. J lost 3 bases, V lost 4 bases, and 3 bases had no gene match. The CDR3 is 14 amino acids. CDR3 residues: CASSSERGTDTQYF. In DNA form, the CDR3 reads TGTGCCAGCAGCTCCGAGCGGGGGACAGATACGCAGTATTTT.

This clonotype was seen only a few times. The rearrangement uses TRBV5-5 and TRBJ2-5; D remains ambiguous. Germline-derived CDR1 and CDR2 are SGHKS and YYEKEE (reference sequence). The CDR3 contains 13 residues. The ends were cut back, 2 bases at V and 5 bases at J, with 10 bases in the middle. The CDR3 sequence: CASSLLYLETQYF. The CDR3 DNA reads TGTGCCAGCAGCTTATTATATCTTGAGACCCAGTACTTC.

V usage is TRBV5-1 and J usage is TRBJ2-3, with TRBD2 matching 9 bases. The ends lost 7 bases at V and 3 bases at J; junction bases unmatched: 12. The CDR3 length is 16 residues. Looked up from germline, CDR1 is SGHRS and CDR2 is YFSETQ. For the CDR3, the DNA is TGCGCCAGCTCGGGTGGTCATAGCGGGGGAACAGATACGCAGTATTTT. Amino acid sequence: CASSGGHSGGTDTQYF.

The sample holds many counts of this clonotype. This chain links TRBV2 with TRBJ1-1; the D is unclear. The germline V gene encodes CDR1 SNHLY and CDR2 FYNNEI. The CDR3 extends over 15 amino acids. V was clipped by 3 bases and J by 1 base, with 12 bases between them. CDR3 sequence (DNA): TGTGCCAGCAGTGATATCGTGGGGAGGAACACTGAAGCTTTCTTT. Its protein is CASSDIVGRNTEAFF. Drawing the rest from reference TRBV2 and TRBJ1-1, the complete variable domain is EPEVTQTPSHQVTQMGQEVILRCVPISNHLYFYWYRQILGQKVEFLVSFYNNEISEKSEIFDDQFSVERPDGSNFTLKIRSTKLEDSAMYFCASSDIVGRNTEAFFGQGTRLTVV.

The V call is TRBV5-1, the J call TRBJ1-1, with 7 bases lining up with TRBD1. The ends lost 1 base at V and 5 bases at J; junction bases unmatched: 5. CDR3 size: 14 residues. Germline lookup yields CDR1 SGHRS and CDR2 YFSETQ. The CDR3 is CASSLQGGATEAFF. For the CDR3, the DNA is TGCGCCAGCAGCTTGCAAGGGGGCGCAACTGAAGCTTTCTTT.